This record looks at one T cell receptor (beta chain) sequence and its context. Antigen specificity is unknown. These data come from a study of cytomegalovirus exposure and HLA in healthy donors. Germline CDR1 and CDR2: MDHEN and SYDVKM. CDR3 length: 14 residues. The V end was cut by 10 bases, the J end by 5 bases, with 20 bases between. Use of 60 Vbeta and 13 Jbeta primers characterized the PCR. Produced via immunoSEQ multiplex PCR; TCRdb's table is partial and in-frame only. The repertoire holds about 86,000 clones, about 71% seen once, with almost 8.5% in the top ten. Among the donors, all were healthy bone marrow donors. The study's findings and limits: Immune exposure information available was restricted to CMV serostatus.

The receptor was derived from a man aged 55 to 69 in good health and CMV-seronegative. This chain connects TRBV28 to TRBJ1-2, with D possibly matching TRBD1 (5 bases). The sample comprised PBMCs. CDR3 DNA: TGTGCCACCCTCACTTCAGGGTCTATATATGGCTACACCTTC. Translated: CATLTSGSIYGYTF.